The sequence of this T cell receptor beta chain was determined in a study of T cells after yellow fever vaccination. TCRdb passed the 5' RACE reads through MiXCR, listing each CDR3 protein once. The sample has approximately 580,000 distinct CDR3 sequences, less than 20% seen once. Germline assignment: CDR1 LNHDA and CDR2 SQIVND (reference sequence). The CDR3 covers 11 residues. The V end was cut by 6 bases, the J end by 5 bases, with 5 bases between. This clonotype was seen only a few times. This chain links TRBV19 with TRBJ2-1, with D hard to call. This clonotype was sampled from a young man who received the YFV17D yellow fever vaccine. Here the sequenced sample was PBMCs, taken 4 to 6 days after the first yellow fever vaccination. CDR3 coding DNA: TGTGCCAGTAGAGCCCACAATGAGCAGTTCTTC. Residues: CASRAHNEQFF. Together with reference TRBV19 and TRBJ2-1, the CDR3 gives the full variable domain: DGGITQSPKYLFRKEGQNVTLSCEQNLNHDAMYWYRQDPGQGLRLIYYSQIVNDFQKGDIAEGYSVSREKKESFPLTVTSAQKNPTAFYLCASRAHNEQFFGPGTRLTVL.